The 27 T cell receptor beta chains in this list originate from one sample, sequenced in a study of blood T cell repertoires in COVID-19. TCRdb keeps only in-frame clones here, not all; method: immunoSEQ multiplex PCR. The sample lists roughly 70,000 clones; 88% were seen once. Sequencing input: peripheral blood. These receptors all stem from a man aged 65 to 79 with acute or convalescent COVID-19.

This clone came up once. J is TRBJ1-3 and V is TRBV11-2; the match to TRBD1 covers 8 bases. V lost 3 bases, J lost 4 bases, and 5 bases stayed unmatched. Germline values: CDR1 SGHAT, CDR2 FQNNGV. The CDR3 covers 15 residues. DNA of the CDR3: TGTGCCAGCAGCTTTAGCAGGGGGCCCGGAAACACCATATATTTT. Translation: CASSFSRGPGNTIYF.

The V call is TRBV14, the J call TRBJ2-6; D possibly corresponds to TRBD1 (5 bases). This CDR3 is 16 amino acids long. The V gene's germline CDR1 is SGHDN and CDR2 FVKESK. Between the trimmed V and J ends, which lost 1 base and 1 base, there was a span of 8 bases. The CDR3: CASSQGTSSGANVLTF. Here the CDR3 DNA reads TGTGCCAGCAGCCAAGGGACAAGTTCTGGGGCCAACGTCCTGACTTTC. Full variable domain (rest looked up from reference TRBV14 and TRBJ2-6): EAGVTQFPSHSVIEKGQTVTLRCDPISGHDNLYWYRRVMGKEIKFLLHFVKESKQDESGMPNNRFLAERTGGTYSTLKVQPAELEDSGVYFCASSQGTSSGANVLTFGAGSRLTVL.

The CDR3: CASKIQGMSTEAFF. The CDR3 DNA reads TGTGCCAGCAAAATCCAGGGGATGAGTACTGAAGCTTTCTTT. The chain combines TRBV6-1 with TRBJ1-1, with TRBD1 as a possible D gene (6 bases). The CDR3 contains 14 residues. Germline CDR1 MNHNS, CDR2 SASEGT. Between the trimmed V and J ends, which lost 7 bases and 5 bases, there was a span of 17 bases.

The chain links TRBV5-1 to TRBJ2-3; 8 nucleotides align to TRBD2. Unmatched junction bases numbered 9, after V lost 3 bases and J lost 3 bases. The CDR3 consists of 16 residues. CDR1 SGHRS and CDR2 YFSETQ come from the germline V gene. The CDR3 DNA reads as TGCGCCAGCAGCTCCTTCGGGGGGGGAAGTACAGATACGCAGTATTTT. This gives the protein CASSSFGGGSTDTQYF.

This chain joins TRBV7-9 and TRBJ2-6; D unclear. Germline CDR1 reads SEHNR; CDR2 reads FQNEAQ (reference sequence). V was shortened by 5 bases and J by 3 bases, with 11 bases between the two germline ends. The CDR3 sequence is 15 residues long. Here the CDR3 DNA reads TGTGCCAGCAGCCCCCTCGGAGTTGGGGCCAACGTCCTGACTTTC. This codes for CASSPLGVGANVLTF.

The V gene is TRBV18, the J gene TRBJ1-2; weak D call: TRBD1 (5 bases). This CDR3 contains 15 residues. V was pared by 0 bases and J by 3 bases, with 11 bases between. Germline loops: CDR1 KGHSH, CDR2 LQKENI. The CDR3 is CASSPPTDSYYGYTF. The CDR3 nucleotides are TGTGCCAGCTCACCACCTACCGACAGTTACTATGGCTACACCTTC.

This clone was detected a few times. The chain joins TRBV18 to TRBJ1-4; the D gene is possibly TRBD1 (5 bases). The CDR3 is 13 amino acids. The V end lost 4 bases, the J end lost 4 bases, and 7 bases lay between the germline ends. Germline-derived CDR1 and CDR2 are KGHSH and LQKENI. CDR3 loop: CASSRDSNEKLFF. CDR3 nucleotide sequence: TGTGCCAGCTCACGCGACAGTAATGAAAAACTGTTTTTT.

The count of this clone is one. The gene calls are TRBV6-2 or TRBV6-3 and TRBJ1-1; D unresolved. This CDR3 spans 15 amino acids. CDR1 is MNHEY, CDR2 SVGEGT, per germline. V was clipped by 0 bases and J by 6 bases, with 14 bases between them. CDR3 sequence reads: CASSYSRVWVSEAFF. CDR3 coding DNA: TGTGCCAGCAGTTACTCGAGGGTATGGGTCTCTGAAGCTTTCTTT.

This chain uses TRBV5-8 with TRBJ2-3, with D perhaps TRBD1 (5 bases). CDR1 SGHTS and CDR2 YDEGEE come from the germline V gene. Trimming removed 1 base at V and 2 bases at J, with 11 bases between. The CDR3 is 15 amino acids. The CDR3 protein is CASSLQGGFTDTQYF. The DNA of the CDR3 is TGTGCCAGCAGCTTGCAGGGCGGATTCACAGATACGCAGTATTTT. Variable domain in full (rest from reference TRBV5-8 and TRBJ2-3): EAGVTQSPTHLIKTRGQQATLRCSPISGHTSVYWYQQALGLGLQFLLWYDEGEERNRGNFPPRFSGRQFPNYSSELNVNALELEDSALYLCASSLQGGFTDTQYFGPGTRLTVL.

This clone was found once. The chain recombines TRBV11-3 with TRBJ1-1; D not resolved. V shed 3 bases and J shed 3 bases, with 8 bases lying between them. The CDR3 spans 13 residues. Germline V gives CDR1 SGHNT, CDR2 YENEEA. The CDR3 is CASSFNRDTEAFF. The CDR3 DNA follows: TGTGCCAGCAGCTTCAACAGAGACACTGAAGCTTTCTTT.

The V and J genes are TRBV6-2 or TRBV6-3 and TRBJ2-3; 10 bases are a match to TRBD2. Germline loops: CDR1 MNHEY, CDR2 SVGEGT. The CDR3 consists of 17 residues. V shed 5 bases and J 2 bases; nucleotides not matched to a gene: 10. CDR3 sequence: CASSTPGTSDPTDTQYF. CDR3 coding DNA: TGTGCCAGCAGTACCCCTGGGACTAGCGATCCCACAGATACGCAGTATTTT.

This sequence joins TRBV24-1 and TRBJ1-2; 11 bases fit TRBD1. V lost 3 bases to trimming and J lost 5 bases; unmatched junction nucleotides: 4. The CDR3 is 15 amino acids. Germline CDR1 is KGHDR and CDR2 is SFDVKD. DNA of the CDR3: TGTGCCACCAGTGATCCGGGACAGGGGGGGTATGGCTACACCTTC. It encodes CATSDPGQGGYGYTF.

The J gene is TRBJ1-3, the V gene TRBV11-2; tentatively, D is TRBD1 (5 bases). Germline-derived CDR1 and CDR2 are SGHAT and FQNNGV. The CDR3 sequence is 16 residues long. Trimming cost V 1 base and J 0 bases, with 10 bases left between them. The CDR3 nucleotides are TGTGCCAGCAGCTTAGTACGGGGGGACTCTGGAAACACCATATATTTT. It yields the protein CASSLVRGDSGNTIYF.

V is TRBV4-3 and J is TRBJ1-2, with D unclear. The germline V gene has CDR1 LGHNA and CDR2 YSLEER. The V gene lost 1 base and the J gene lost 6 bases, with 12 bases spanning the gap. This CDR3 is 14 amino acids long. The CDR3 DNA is TGCGCCAGCAGCCAAGTGGCCTTGGAGAATGGCTACACCTTC. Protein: CASSQVALENGYTF.

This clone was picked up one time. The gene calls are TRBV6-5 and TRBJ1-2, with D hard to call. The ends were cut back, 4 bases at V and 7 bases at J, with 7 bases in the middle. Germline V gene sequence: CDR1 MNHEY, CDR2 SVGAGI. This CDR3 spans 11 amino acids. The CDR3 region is CASSSSLGYTF. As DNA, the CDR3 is TGTGCCAGCAGTTCTAGCCTTGGCTACACCTTC.

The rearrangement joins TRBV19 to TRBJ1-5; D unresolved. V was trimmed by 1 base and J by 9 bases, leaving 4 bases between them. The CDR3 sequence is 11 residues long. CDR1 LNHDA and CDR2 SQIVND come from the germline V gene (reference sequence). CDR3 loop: CASSIGGPQHF. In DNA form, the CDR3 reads TGTGCCAGTAGTATAGGAGGGCCCCAGCATTTT. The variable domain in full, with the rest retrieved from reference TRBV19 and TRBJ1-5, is DGGITQSPKYLFRKEGQNVTLSCEQNLNHDAMYWYRQDPGQGLRLIYYSQIVNDFQKGDIAEGYSVSREKKESFPLTVTSAQKNPTAFYLCASSIGGPQHFGDGTRLSIL.

The CDR3: CASSKGYNTEAFF. The CDR3 nucleotides are TGTGCCAGCAGTAAGGGGTACAACACTGAAGCTTTCTTT. The rearrangement links TRBV7-9 to TRBJ1-1; possibly TRBD1 for D (5 bases). CDR1 and CDR2 (germline): SEHNR, FQNEAQ (reference sequence). Trimming pared 6 bases from V and 2 bases from J, leaving 10 bases between. The CDR3 extends over 13 amino acids.

The CDR3 loop reads CASSPLPPPYQETQYF. The CDR3 nucleotides are TGTGCCAGCAGCCCCCTACCCCCACCGTACCAAGAGACCCAGTACTTC. The V call is TRBV3-1 (or the pseudogene TRBV3-2), the J call TRBJ2-5; D unresolved. The germline V and J ends were trimmed by 4 bases and 0 bases, with 15 bases remaining between them. The CDR3 extends over 16 amino acids. Looked up from germline, CDR1 is LGHDT and CDR2 is YNNKEL (reference sequence).

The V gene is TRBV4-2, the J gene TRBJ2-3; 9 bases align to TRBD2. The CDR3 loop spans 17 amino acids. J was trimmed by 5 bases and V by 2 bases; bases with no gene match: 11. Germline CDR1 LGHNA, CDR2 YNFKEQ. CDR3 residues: CASSQSRGGGAKDTQYF. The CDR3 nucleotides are TGTGCCAGCAGCCAATCCCGTGGCGGGGGGGCGAAAGATACGCAGTATTTT.

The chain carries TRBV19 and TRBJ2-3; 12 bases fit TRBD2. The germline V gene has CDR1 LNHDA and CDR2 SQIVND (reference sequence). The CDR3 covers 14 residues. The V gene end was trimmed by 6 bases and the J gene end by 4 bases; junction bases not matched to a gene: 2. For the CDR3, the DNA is TGTGCCAGTAGAAGACTAGCGGGAGCAGATACGCAGTATTTT. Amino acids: CASRRLAGADTQYF.

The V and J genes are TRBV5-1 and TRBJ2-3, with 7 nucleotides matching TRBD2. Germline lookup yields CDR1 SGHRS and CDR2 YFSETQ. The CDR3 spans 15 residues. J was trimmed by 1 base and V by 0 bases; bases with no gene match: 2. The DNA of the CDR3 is TGCGCCAGCAGCTTGGTTCGGGGGGGCACAGATACGCAGTATTTT. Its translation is CASSLVRGGTDTQYF.

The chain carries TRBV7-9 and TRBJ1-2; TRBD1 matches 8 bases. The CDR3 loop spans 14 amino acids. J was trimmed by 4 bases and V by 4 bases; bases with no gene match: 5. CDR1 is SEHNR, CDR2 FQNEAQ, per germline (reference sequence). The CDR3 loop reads CASSSDREPYGYTF. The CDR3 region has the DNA TGTGCCAGCAGCTCGGACAGGGAGCCCTATGGCTACACCTTC.

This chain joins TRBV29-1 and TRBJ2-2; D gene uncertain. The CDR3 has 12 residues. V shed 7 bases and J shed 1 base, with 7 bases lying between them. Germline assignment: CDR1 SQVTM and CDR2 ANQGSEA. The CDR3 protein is CSAQENTGELFF. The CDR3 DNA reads TGCAGCGCCCAGGAGAACACCGGGGAGCTGTTTTTT.

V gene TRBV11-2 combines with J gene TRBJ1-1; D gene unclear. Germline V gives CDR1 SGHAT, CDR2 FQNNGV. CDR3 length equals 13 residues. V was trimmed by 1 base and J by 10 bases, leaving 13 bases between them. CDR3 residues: CASSLVTGRGAFF. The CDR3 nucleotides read TGTGCCAGCAGCTTAGTTACCGGCCGGGGAGCTTTCTTT.

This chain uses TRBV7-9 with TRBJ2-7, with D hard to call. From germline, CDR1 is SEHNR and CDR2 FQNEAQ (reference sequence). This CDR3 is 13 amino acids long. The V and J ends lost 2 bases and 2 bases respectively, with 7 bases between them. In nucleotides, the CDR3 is TGTGCCAGCAGCTTAATGGCCGCCTACGAGCAGTACTTC. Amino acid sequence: CASSLMAAYEQYF.

The DNA for the CDR3 is TGTGCCAGTAGCACGGACAGGGACCTCCAAGAGACCCAGTACTTC. This sequence encodes CASSTDRDLQETQYF. The rearrangement joins TRBV19 to TRBJ2-5, with 8 bases identical to TRBD1. V trimming: 6 bases; J trimming: 1 base; junction bases outside the gene matches: 7. The CDR3 loop spans 15 amino acids. The germline V gene encodes CDR1 LNHDA and CDR2 SQIVND (reference sequence).

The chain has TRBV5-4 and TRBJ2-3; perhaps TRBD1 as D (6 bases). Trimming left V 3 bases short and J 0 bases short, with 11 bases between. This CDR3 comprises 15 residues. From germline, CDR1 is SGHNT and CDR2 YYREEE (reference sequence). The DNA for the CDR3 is TGTGCCAGCAGCTCCCGGACAGAAAGCACAGATACGCAGTATTTT. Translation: CASSSRTESTDTQYF.